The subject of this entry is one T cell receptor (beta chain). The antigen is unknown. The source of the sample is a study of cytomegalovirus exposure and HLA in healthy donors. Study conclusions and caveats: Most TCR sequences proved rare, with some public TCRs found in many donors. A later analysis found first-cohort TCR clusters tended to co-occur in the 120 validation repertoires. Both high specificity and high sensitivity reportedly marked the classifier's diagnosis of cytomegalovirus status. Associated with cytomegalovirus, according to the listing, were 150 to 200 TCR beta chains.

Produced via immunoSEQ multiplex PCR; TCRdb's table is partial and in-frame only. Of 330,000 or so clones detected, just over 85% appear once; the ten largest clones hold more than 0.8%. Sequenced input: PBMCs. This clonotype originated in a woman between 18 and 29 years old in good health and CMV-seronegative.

CDR3 sequence: CASSPYRDRASISAYEQYF. The CDR3 DNA reads as TGTGCCAGCAGTCCGTACCGGGACAGGGCTTCCATTTCCGCCTACGAGCAGTACTTC. The chain combines TRBV27 with TRBJ2-7; 9 bases line up with TRBD1. CDR3 length: 19 amino acids. The junction had 19 bases not matched to a gene; V was cut back by 5 bases and J by 2 bases. Germline-derived CDR1 and CDR2 are MNHEY and SMNVEV (reference sequence).